This entry lists 10 T cell receptor beta chains sequenced from one sample in a study of somatic mutations in cytotoxic T cells in rheumatoid arthritis. TCRdb's table, derived via immunoSEQ multiplex PCR, lists solely in-frame clones and lacks some. In the table there are fewer than 40,000 clones, 80% to 85% of which are singletons. Input material: CD8+ T cells sorted from blood. The receptors shown here come from an adult with rheumatoid arthritis.

The CDR3 loop reads CASSWWEGPNEQFF. The DNA for the CDR3 is TGTGCCAGCAGCTGGTGGGAGGGCCCGAATGAGCAGTTCTTC. The rearrangement links TRBV5-5 to TRBJ2-1; 7 nucleotides align to TRBD2. J lost 7 bases, V lost 3 bases, and 7 bases had no gene match. Per the germline V gene, CDR1 is SGHKS and CDR2 is YYEKEE (reference sequence). The CDR3 totals 14 residues.

V and J are TRBV5-1 and TRBJ2-1; maybe TRBD2 (5 bases). The V gene lost 4 bases and the J gene lost 0 bases, with 11 bases spanning the gap. There are 15 residues in the CDR3. Germline V gene sequence: CDR1 SGHRS, CDR2 YFSETQ. The CDR3: CASSADLSSYNEQFF. The CDR3 DNA reads as TGCGCCAGCAGCGCGGACTTAAGCTCCTACAATGAGCAGTTCTTC.

The CDR3 loop reads CASSSRDRGPGNTEAFF. CDR3 coding DNA: TGCGCCAGCAGCTCCCGGGACAGGGGGCCCGGAAACACTGAAGCTTTCTTT. This chain links TRBV5-1 with TRBJ1-1; 12 bases agree with TRBD1. The CDR3 sequence is 17 residues long. Per the germline V gene, CDR1 is SGHRS and CDR2 is YFSETQ. Trimming cost V 3 bases and J 2 bases; bases outside gene matches: 8.

V and J are TRBV4-1 and TRBJ2-7; D may correspond to TRBD1 or TRBD2 (5 bases each). The V end was cut by 3 bases, the J end by 0 bases, with 12 bases between. Germline CDR1 is MGHRA and CDR2 is YSYEKL. CDR3 length equals 15 residues. CDR3 DNA: TGCGCCAGCAGCCATGCCGGGACCGCCTCCTACGAGCAGTACTTC. This codes for CASSHAGTASYEQYF.

This clone was found a few times. The chain links TRBV7-8 to TRBJ1-1, with a possible D match to TRBD1 (6 bases). Germline loops: CDR1 SGHVS, CDR2 FQNEAQ. The germline V and J ends were trimmed by 3 bases and 0 bases, with 8 bases remaining between them. The CDR3 is 14 amino acids. The CDR3 DNA is TGTGCCAGCAGCTTCGGACAGCTGAACACTGAAGCTTTCTTT. This encodes CASSFGQLNTEAFF.

The chain employs TRBV4-1 and TRBJ2-2; D is ambiguous. The germline CDR1 and CDR2 sequences are MGHRA and YSYEKL. Trimming shortened V by 5 bases and J by 5 bases, and 3 bases separated the two germline ends. The CDR3 runs 11 residues. The CDR3 sequence is CASSSTGELFF. The CDR3 DNA reads as TGCGCCAGCAGCTCTACCGGGGAGCTGTTTTTT.

The chain uses TRBV7-8 and TRBJ2-3, with D maybe TRBD2 (5 bases). Looked up from germline, CDR1 is SGHVS and CDR2 is FQNEAQ. This CDR3 has 14 residues. The V end was cut by 3 bases, the J end by 2 bases, with 9 bases between. The CDR3 nucleotides read TGTGCCAGCAGCTTCGGGGAACCCACAGATACGCAGTATTTT. The encoded protein is CASSFGEPTDTQYF.

The chain combines TRBV4-1 with TRBJ2-1, with D perhaps TRBD1 (5 bases). Germline CDR1 MGHRA, CDR2 YSYEKL. V was pared by 3 bases and J by 10 bases, with 13 bases between. The CDR3 loop spans 13 amino acids. CDR3 in DNA: TGCGCCAGCAGCCATCCTGGACGACAGGAGCAGTTCTTC. Its translation: CASSHPGRQEQFF.

This clone has more than one count but fewer than ten. This chain links TRBV15 with TRBJ1-2; 7 bases line up with TRBD1. The CDR3 is 15 amino acids. The germline gives CDR1 LNHNV, CDR2 YYDKDF (reference sequence). Losses at the gene ends were 1 base for V and 2 bases for J; bases not matched to a gene: 4. CDR3 DNA: TGTGCCACCAGCAGAGGAGGGACAGTGAACTATGGCTACACCTTC. Its protein product is CATSRGGTVNYGYTF.

The V and J genes are TRBV7-9 and TRBJ1-2; 8 bases align to TRBD1. J gave up 2 bases and V 1 base, and 3 bases lay outside the gene matches. The CDR3 consists of 15 residues. The V gene's germline CDR1 is SEHNR and CDR2 FQNEAQ (reference sequence). The CDR3 sequence is CASSLGQGTNYGYTF. The CDR3 DNA sequence: TGTGCCAGCAGCTTAGGACAGGGGACCAACTATGGCTACACCTTC.